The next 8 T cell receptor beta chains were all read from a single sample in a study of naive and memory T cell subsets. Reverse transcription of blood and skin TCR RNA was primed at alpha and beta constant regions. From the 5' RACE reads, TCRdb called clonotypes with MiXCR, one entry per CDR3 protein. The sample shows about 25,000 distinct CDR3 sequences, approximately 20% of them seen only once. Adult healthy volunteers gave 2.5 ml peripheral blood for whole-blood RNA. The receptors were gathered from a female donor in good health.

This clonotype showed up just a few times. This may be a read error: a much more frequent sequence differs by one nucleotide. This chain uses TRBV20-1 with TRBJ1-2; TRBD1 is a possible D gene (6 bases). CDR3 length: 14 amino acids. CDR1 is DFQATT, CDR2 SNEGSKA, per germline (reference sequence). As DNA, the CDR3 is TGCAGTGCCACTCCGCCGGACAGTCACTATGGCGACACCTTC. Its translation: CSATPPDSHYGDTF.

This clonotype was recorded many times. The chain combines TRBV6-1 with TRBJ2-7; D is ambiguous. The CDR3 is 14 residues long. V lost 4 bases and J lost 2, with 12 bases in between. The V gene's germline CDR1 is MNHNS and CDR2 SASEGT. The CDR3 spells CASSVMGFAYEQYF. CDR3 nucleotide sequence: TGTGCCAGCAGTGTAATGGGATTCGCCTACGAGCAGTACTTC.

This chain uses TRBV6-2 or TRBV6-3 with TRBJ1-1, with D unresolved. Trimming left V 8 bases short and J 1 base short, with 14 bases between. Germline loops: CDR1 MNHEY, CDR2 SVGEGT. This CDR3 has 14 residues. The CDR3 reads CASQWGGGNTEAFF. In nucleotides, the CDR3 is TGTGCCAGCCAGTGGGGTGGCGGGAACACTGAAGCTTTCTTT.

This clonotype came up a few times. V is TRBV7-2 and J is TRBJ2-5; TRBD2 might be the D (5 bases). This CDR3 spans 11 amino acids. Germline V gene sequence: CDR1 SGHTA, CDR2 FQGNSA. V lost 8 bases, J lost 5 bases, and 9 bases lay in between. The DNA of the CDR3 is TGTGCCAGCGAGGGTCGGGAGACCCAGTACTTC. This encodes CASEGRETQYF.

CDR3: CASSYSAPNTEAFF. CDR3 DNA sequence: TGTGCCAGCAGTTACTCGGCACCGAACACTGAAGCTTTCTTT. The gene calls are TRBV6-5 and TRBJ1-1, with unresolved D. CDR1 and CDR2 from the germline V gene are MNHEY and SVGAGI. This CDR3 is 14 amino acids long. Trimming took 0 bases from V and 1 from J, leaving 6 bases between them.

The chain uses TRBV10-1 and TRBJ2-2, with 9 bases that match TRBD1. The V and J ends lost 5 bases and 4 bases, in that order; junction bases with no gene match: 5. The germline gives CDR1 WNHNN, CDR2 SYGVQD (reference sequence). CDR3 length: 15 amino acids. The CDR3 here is CASSRDRAGTGELFF. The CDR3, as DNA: TGCGCCAGCAGTCGGGACAGGGCGGGCACCGGGGAGCTGTTTTTT.

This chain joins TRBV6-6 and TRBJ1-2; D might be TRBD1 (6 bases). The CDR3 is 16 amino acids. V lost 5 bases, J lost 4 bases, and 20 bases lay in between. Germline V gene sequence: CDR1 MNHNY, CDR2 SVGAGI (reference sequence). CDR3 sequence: CASSPWADRRVYGYTF. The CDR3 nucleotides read TGTGCCAGCAGTCCCTGGGCGGACAGAAGAGTCTATGGCTACACCTTC.

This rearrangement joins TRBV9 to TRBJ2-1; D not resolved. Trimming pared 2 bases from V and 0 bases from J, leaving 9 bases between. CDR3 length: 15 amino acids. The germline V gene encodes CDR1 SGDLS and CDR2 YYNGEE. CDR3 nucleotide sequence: TGTGCCAGCAGCGTGGGTCGGAGCTCCTACAATGAGCAGTTCTTC. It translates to CASSVGRSSYNEQFF. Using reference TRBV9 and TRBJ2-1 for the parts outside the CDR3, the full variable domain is DSGVTQTPKHLITATGQRVTLRCSPRSGDLSVYWYQQSLDQGLQFLIQYYNGEERAKGNILERFSAQQFPDLHSELNLSSLELGDSALYFCASSVGRSSYNEQFFGPGTRLTVL.